This T cell receptor (beta chain) derives from a study of blood T cell repertoires in COVID-19. Per the original methods: Counts of nucleated cells, estimated from reference gene primer amplification, were obtained. Only in-frame clones appear in the TCRdb table, and some are missing; sequencing was by immunoSEQ multiplex PCR. Clone size and the V and J calls come from that table; the DNA yielded D and trimming. The sample records 200,000 to 300,000 clones, about 86% being singletons. The source material was peripheral blood. This TCR was recovered from a man aged 25 to 45 with active or convalescent COVID-19.

As DNA, the CDR3 is TGTGCCAGCAGCTTAAGCCTCCACAGGGAGAGTTACTATGGCTACACCTTC. This codes for CASSLSLHRESYYGYTF. The rearrangement uses TRBV5-8 and TRBJ1-2; maybe TRBD1 (6 bases). V was trimmed by 2 bases and J by 3 bases, leaving 20 bases between them. The germline V gene encodes CDR1 SGHTS and CDR2 YDEGEE. This CDR3 is 17 amino acids long.